This T cell receptor (beta chain) originates from a study of regulatory T cells in long-lasting Graves disease. Documented time point: newly diagnosed GD, antithyroid drugs for less than 3 months. From RNA extracted from PBMCs, the TCR library was made. Sequencing libraries for TCR beta were prepared with iRepertoire HTBI primers and Arm-PCR of CDR3 regions. TCRdb reanalysed the multiplex PCR reads using MiXCR and keeps one entry per CDR3 protein. The table has hundreds of thousands of distinct CDR3 sequences, about 16% seen once. With 3 bases clipped from V and 3 bases from J, the junction kept 13 bases outside the gene matches. The CDR3 extends over 16 amino acids. Looked up from germline, CDR1 is GTSNPN and CDR2 is SVGIG (reference sequence). This clonotype has a handful of counts. These records were also assigned to another study, of T cells in Graves' hyperthyroidism and ophthalmopathy.

This receptor was identified in a woman aged 35 to 60 with Graves disease. The V call is TRBV30, the J call TRBJ1-2; 7 positions agree with TRBD1. The starting material was peripheral blood mononuclear cells (PBMCs), obtained at new diagnosis, from a patient treated with antithyroid drugs. The CDR3 nucleotides are TGTGCCTGGAGGGGGGACAGCCGGCGGGTCTACTATGGCTACACCTTC. Translated: CAWRGDSRRVYYGYTF. The entire variable domain, with the rest obtained from reference TRBV30 and TRBJ1-2, is as follows: SQTIHQWPATLVQPVGSPLSLECTVEGTSNPNLYWYRQAAGRGLQLLFYSVGIGQISSEVPQNLSASRPQDRQFILSSKKLLLSDSGFYLCAWRGDSRRVYYGYTFGSGTRLTVV.